This T cell receptor beta chain originates from a study of cytomegalovirus exposure and HLA in healthy donors. Study observations and caveats: As confirmed in vitro, three CMV-associated chains were specific for CMV antigens.

The PCR was carried out with 60 Vbeta primers and 13 Jbeta primers. Only in-frame clones appear in the TCRdb table, and some are missing; sequencing was by immunoSEQ multiplex PCR. Found here are about 130,000 clones, less than 90% of them singletons; the top ten hold more than 1.5%. CDR1 is KGHSH, CDR2 LQKENI, per germline. The ends lost 2 bases at V and 6 bases at J; junction bases unmatched: 3. The CDR3 consists of 15 residues. About this clone itself: The target antigen is unknown.

The sequenced sample consisted of PBMCs. This clonotype was sampled from a man aged 40-49 years in good health and CMV-seronegative. The V call is TRBV18, the J call TRBJ2-3, with TRBD2 matching over 12 bases. The CDR3 region has the DNA TGTGCCAGCTCACCAGAGACTAGCGGGAGTGATACGCAGTATTTT. Encoded protein: CASSPETSGSDTQYF.